This passage covers 28 T cell receptor beta chains from one sample sequenced in a study of blood T cell repertoires in COVID-19 (dated by TCRdb to between 2020 and 2021). Libraries were constructed by the immunoSEQ multiplex PCR assay. Entries here come from immuneACCESS through TCRdb and include only in-frame sequences with V and J called. Some clones fail to appear in such tables; in the studies checked, an unresolved V gene covers under half of the shortfall, and the cause of the remainder is unknown. The sample table records roughly 190,000 clones; approximately 91% of these occur just once. Together, the top ten hold approximately 0.8% of the sample. The source material was PBMCs or T cells enriched from blood (not recorded which). The origin of the receptors is a woman aged 18-29 years who had recovered from COVID-19.

This CDR3 reads CAWSVGQGWQETQYF. CDR3 coding DNA: TGTGCCTGGAGCGTAGGACAGGGATGGCAAGAGACCCAGTACTTC. The chain is built from TRBV30 and TRBJ2-5, with 8 bases that match TRBD1. V lost 3 bases and J lost 2; bases outside the gene matches: 8. The CDR3 is 15 residues long. Per germline, CDR1 GTSNPN and CDR2 SVGIG (reference sequence).

The V call is TRBV28, the J call TRBJ2-7; D is ambiguous. Germline V gene data show CDR1 as MDHEN and CDR2 as SYDVKM. CDR3 length equals 12 residues. Deletions cut 1 base from V and 6 bases from J, with 7 bases between. The CDR3 loop reads CASSLYLLEQYF. CDR3 nucleotide sequence: TGTGCCAGCAGTTTATATTTACTCGAGCAGTACTTC.

The chain links TRBV5-4 to TRBJ2-3; 8 positions match TRBD1. Germline-derived CDR1 and CDR2 are SGHNT and YYREEE (reference sequence). The ends lost 4 bases at V and 3 bases at J; junction bases unmatched: 7. The CDR3 spans 15 residues. The CDR3 sequence: CASSPDRGRTDTQYF. In DNA form, the CDR3 reads TGTGCCAGCAGCCCCGACAGGGGCCGAACAGATACGCAGTATTTT.

The chain employs TRBV6-5 and TRBJ2-7; D gene unclear. V was cut by 7 bases and J by 4 bases, with 14 bases left in between. The CDR3 consists of 13 residues. Germline CDR1 reads MNHEY; CDR2 reads SVGAGI. CDR3 protein: CASTQNPGYEQYF. Written as DNA, the CDR3 is TGTGCCAGCACCCAGAATCCAGGTTACGAGCAGTACTTC.

The V gene is TRBV6-5, the J gene TRBJ1-1, with D possibly being TRBD1 (5 bases). Deletions cut 6 bases from V and 5 bases from J, with 13 bases between. The CDR3 is made up of 13 amino acids. Germline loops: CDR1 MNHEY, CDR2 SVGAGI. The CDR3 bases are TGTGCCAGCAGCGGACGGGGGGGAACTGAAGCTTTCTTT. It translates to CASSGRGGTEAFF.

The chain links TRBV2 to TRBJ1-2, with TRBD1 as a possible D gene (6 bases). Germline V gene sequence: CDR1 SNHLY, CDR2 FYNNEI. V lost 5 bases and J lost 6, with 13 bases in between. The length of the CDR3 is 13 residues. CDR3 region: CASSRQGSNGYTF. Written as DNA, the CDR3 is TGTGCCAGCAGTCGCCAGGGGTCGAATGGCTACACCTTC.

J is TRBJ2-1 and V is TRBV4-2; 9 nucleotides line up with TRBD2. The CDR3 has 13 residues. The V gene's germline CDR1 is LGHNA and CDR2 YNFKEQ. V trimming: 1 base; J trimming: 8 bases; junction bases outside the gene matches: 0. CDR3 in DNA: TGTGCCAGCAGCCAAGGACTAGCGGATGAGCAGTTCTTC. Its translation: CASSQGLADEQFF.

This chain joins TRBV28 and TRBJ1-3, with D tentatively TRBD1 (6 bases). V lost 6 bases and J lost 4, with 13 bases in between. Per the germline V gene, CDR1 is MDHEN and CDR2 is SYDVKM. The CDR3 sequence is 14 residues long. In DNA form, the CDR3 reads TGTGCCAGCAGACAAGGGACACCGGGAAACACCATATATTTT. The encoded protein is CASRQGTPGNTIYF.

The chain couples TRBV7-8 to TRBJ2-5, with 8 positions matching TRBD2. The CDR3 has 15 residues. CDR1 and CDR2 from the germline V gene are SGHVS and FQNEAQ. Trimming took 6 bases from V and 5 from J; bases not matched to a gene: 11. CDR3 amino acids: CASRSSGSGGETQYF. Here the CDR3 DNA reads TGTGCCAGCAGATCCAGCGGGAGTGGGGGGGAGACCCAGTACTTC.

V and J are TRBV5-4 and TRBJ1-1, with a tentative D call TRBD1 (5 bases). V was clipped by 0 bases and J by 1 base, with 13 bases between them. Looked up from germline, CDR1 is SGHNT and CDR2 is YYREEE (reference sequence). CDR3 length: 16 amino acids. As DNA, the CDR3 is TGTGCCAGCAGCTTGGGTGTCGGGGGGGAGAACACTGAAGCTTTCTTT. Translating gives CASSLGVGGENTEAFF.

This clone was recorded once. The chain couples TRBV19 to TRBJ2-1, with 12 bases identical to TRBD2. The CDR3 sequence is 13 residues long. The V segment lost 7 bases and the J segment 9 bases; nucleotides outside the gene matches: 4. Germline CDR1 LNHDA, CDR2 SQIVND (reference sequence). The CDR3 DNA is TGTGCCAGTACTAGCGGGAGGGCCTCTGAGCAGTTCTTC. Residues: CASTSGRASEQFF.

This clone has just a few counts. CDR3 protein: CASSLVRESSPLHF. CDR3 nucleotides: TGTGCCAGCAGTTTGGTCAGGGAAAGTTCACCCCTCCACTTT. V usage is TRBV27 and J usage is TRBJ1-6; possible D gene TRBD1, 5 bases. Trimming pared 3 bases from V and 9 bases from J, leaving 12 bases between. This CDR3 region has 14 residues. The germline V gene has CDR1 MNHEY and CDR2 SMNVEV (reference sequence).

This chain links TRBV7-6 with TRBJ2-5; possible D gene TRBD1, 6 bases. The CDR3 has 12 amino acids. CDR1 and CDR2 (germline): SGHVS, FNYEAQ. V was trimmed by 3 bases and J by 7 bases, leaving 9 bases between them. CDR3 sequence (DNA): TGTGCCAGCAGCTTGTTACAGGGGACCCAGTACTTC. This encodes CASSLLQGTQYF.

This chain uses TRBV30 with TRBJ2-7, with D possibly being TRBD2 (5 bases). V dropped 5 bases and J dropped 2 bases, with 13 bases sitting between them. The CDR3 extends over 13 amino acids. The germline V gene encodes CDR1 GTSNPN and CDR2 SVGIG (reference sequence). The CDR3: CAWGGLSTYEQYF. CDR3 nucleotide sequence: TGTGCCTGGGGAGGACTGTCTACCTACGAGCAGTACTTC.

This sequence joins TRBV3-1 (or the pseudogene TRBV3-2) and TRBJ1-5, with 11 bases lining up with TRBD1. There are 21 residues in the CDR3. J gave up 2 bases and V 4 bases, and 19 bases lay outside the gene matches. CDR1 and CDR2 (germline): LGHDT, YNNKEL (reference sequence). In DNA, the CDR3 is TGTGCCAGCAGCCCTGGATTCACCGGGGACAGGGGGAAAACGGGCAATCAGCCCCAGCATTTT. Encoded protein: CASSPGFTGDRGKTGNQPQHF.

The rearrangement links TRBV18 to TRBJ2-5, with a possible D match to TRBD2 (5 bases). Germline assignment: CDR1 KGHSH and CDR2 LQKENI. Trimming left V 2 bases short and J 2 bases short, with 24 bases between. This CDR3 is built from 19 residues. CDR3 amino acids: CASSPNPQHLRGRQETQYF. The DNA of the CDR3 is TGTGCCAGCTCACCAAACCCTCAGCATCTTCGGGGTAGGCAAGAGACCCAGTACTTC.

J is TRBJ1-1 and V is TRBV6-5, with 10 bases identical to TRBD1. The CDR3 spans 15 residues. Unmatched junction bases numbered 1, after V lost 0 bases and J lost 3 bases. CDR1 MNHEY and CDR2 SVGAGI come from the germline V gene. CDR3 residues: CASSYSGTGDTEAFF. CDR3 nucleotide sequence: TGTGCCAGCAGTTACTCAGGGACAGGGGACACTGAAGCTTTCTTT.

This clone came up once. The J gene is TRBJ1-1, the V gene TRBV19, with D possibly TRBD1 on 5 matching bases. The CDR3 runs to 12 residues. Germline assignment: CDR1 LNHDA and CDR2 SQIVND (reference sequence). The germline V and J ends were trimmed by 6 bases and 4 bases, with 9 bases remaining between them. The CDR3 bases are TGTGCCAGTAGGGGGCTGGGCACTGAAGCTTTCTTT. Residues: CASRGLGTEAFF.

The V gene is TRBV7-9, the J gene TRBJ2-2; TRBD1 matches 7 bases. There are 14 residues in the CDR3. The V and J ends lost 2 bases and 8 bases, in that order; junction bases with no gene match: 5. Germline CDR1 is SEHNR and CDR2 is FQNEAQ (reference sequence). The CDR3 spells CASSLTGDGGELFF. In nucleotides, the CDR3 is TGTGCCAGCAGCTTAACAGGGGACGGTGGGGAGCTGTTTTTT.

V usage is TRBV5-1 and J usage is TRBJ2-1; TRBD2 agrees at 7 bases. Germline V gene sequence: CDR1 SGHRS, CDR2 YFSETQ. The CDR3 has 16 amino acids. Trimming cost V 5 bases and J 9 bases; bases outside gene matches: 17. The CDR3 DNA sequence: TGCGCCAGCAGTTCCGGAGGACTAGAAAACAGCGCTGAGCAGTTCTTC. Translating it yields CASSSGGLENSAEQFF.

The V call is TRBV9, the J call TRBJ2-3; 9 bases map to TRBD2. The CDR3 loop spans 16 amino acids. CDR1 and CDR2 from the germline V gene are SGDLS and YYNGEE. Trimming took 0 bases from V and 6 from J; bases not matched to a gene: 8. The CDR3 protein is CASSVEGSGRRDTQYF. The CDR3 coding sequence is TGTGCCAGCAGCGTAGAAGGTAGCGGGAGAAGGGATACGCAGTATTTT. Combining the CDR3 with reference TRBV9 and TRBJ2-3 gives the whole variable domain DSGVTQTPKHLITATGQRVTLRCSPRSGDLSVYWYQQSLDQGLQFLIQYYNGEERAKGNILERFSAQQFPDLHSELNLSSLELGDSALYFCASSVEGSGRRDTQYFGPGTRLTVL.

The chain recombines TRBV27 with TRBJ2-7, with no clear D. The V end lost 6 bases, the J end lost 2 bases, and 11 bases lay between the germline ends. This CDR3 comprises 13 residues. Germline V gives CDR1 MNHEY, CDR2 SMNVEV (reference sequence). The DNA for the CDR3 is TGTGCCAGCAGCTATGGTACGGCCTACGAGCAGTACTTC. As protein: CASSYGTAYEQYF.

The chain employs TRBV2 and TRBJ2-1; 9 nucleotides line up with TRBD1. J lost 9 bases, V lost 7 bases, and 7 bases had no gene match. The CDR3 is 13 residues long. Germline V gives CDR1 SNHLY, CDR2 FYNNEI. The CDR3 sequence is CASTRDREGEQFF. CDR3 coding DNA: TGTGCCAGCACGCGGGACAGGGAGGGTGAGCAGTTCTTC.

This clone was observed a single time. The J gene is TRBJ2-1, the V gene TRBV5-1; perhaps TRBD2 as D (6 bases). V dropped 1 base and J dropped 0 bases, with 23 bases sitting between them. CDR1 and CDR2 from the germline V gene are SGHRS and YFSETQ. The CDR3 is made up of 20 amino acids. The CDR3 sequence: CASSLYFGALARSSYNEQFF. The CDR3 coding sequence is TGCGCCAGCAGCTTGTATTTTGGTGCACTAGCTAGGTCCTCCTACAATGAGCAGTTCTTC.

The rearrangement links TRBV2 to TRBJ2-3, with 7 bases identical to TRBD2. V was clipped by 3 bases and J by 6 bases; unmatched bases: 6. CDR1 and CDR2 (germline): SNHLY, FYNNEI. There are 14 residues in the CDR3. The CDR3 DNA sequence: TGTGCCAGCAGTGATGGACTAGAGGTGGATACGCAGTATTTT. Its protein is CASSDGLEVDTQYF.

V usage is TRBV28 and J usage is TRBJ2-5; a weak D match, TRBD2 (6 bases). The CDR3 is made up of 11 amino acids. V lost 3 bases and J 7 bases, leaving 6 bases between the germline ends. CDR1 and CDR2 from the germline V gene are MDHEN and SYDVKM. The CDR3 nucleotides read TGTGCCAGCAGTTTGGGGGGGACCCAGTACTTC. It codes for CASSLGGTQYF.

The CDR3 DNA is TGTGCCAGCAGTCTGCTAGCGGGAGGCCGGAGATACCAAGAGACCCAGTACTTC. Amino acid sequence: CASSLLAGGRRYQETQYF. The chain carries TRBV6-2 or TRBV6-3 and TRBJ2-5, with 11 bases matching TRBD2. Germline V CDR1 and CDR2: MNHEY, SVGEGT. The CDR3 extends over 18 amino acids. J gave up 0 bases and V 5 bases, and 11 bases lay outside the gene matches.

The chain joins TRBV30 to TRBJ1-1; 7 bases agree with TRBD1. The CDR3 is made up of 14 amino acids. Germline-derived CDR1 and CDR2 are GTSNPN and SVGIG (reference sequence). J lost 0 bases, V lost 2 bases, and 3 bases had no gene match. CDR3 DNA: TGTGCCTGGAGTCTGGGACAGATGAACACTGAAGCTTTCTTT. Amino acid sequence: CAWSLGQMNTEAFF.